The 2 T cell receptor beta chains below all came from one sample that was sequenced in a study of T-cell memory formation after mild COVID-19. TCRdb redid the calling of the 5' RACE reads with MiXCR, one entry per CDR3 protein. The data show over 350,000 distinct CDR3 sequences, about a sixth seen once. The sequenced sample was PBMCs or a T cell subset sorted from them (not recorded which). These receptors were taken from a man aged 18 to 35 who had mild COVID-19 (a few samples of this study predate the infection). Cell type and time point are not known.

Many counts were recorded for this clonotype. The chain couples TRBV28 to TRBJ2-7, with 7 bases that match TRBD2. Germline V gene data show CDR1 as MDHEN and CDR2 as SYDVKM. The CDR3 spans 17 residues. V gave up 7 bases and J gave up 3 bases; unmatched junction bases: 18. DNA of the CDR3: TGTGCCAGCAACGCCGGGGGGTGGGCACCGCCATTCTACGAGCAGTACGTC. Amino acids: CASNAGGWAPPFYEQYV.

The chain has TRBV2 and TRBJ1-1; 8 bases are a match to TRBD1. This CDR3 contains 15 residues. Unmatched junction bases numbered 6, after V lost 5 bases and J lost 1 base. Germline V CDR1 and CDR2: SNHLY, FYNNEI. CDR3 in amino acids: CASSFWTGRNTEAFF. Here the CDR3 DNA reads TGTGCCAGCAGTTTCTGGACAGGGCGGAACACTGAAGCTTTCTTT.